This T cell receptor (beta chain) was recorded in a study of T cells in Graves' hyperthyroidism and ophthalmopathy (dated by TCRdb to between 2018 and 2020). General notes on the study: Peripheral blood was sampled at the time of initial diagnosis, prior to any treatment. Thyroid tissue and blood T-cell repertoires from about 6 Graves' hyperthyroidism patients were also compared in the study. The roughly 94 discovery patients were randomly divided into training and test sets at a 7:3 ratio. The paper describes TCR Vbeta CDR3 sequencing of fewer than 150 peripheral blood samples, made up of some 42 ophthalmopathy patients, 70 to 80 hyperthyroidism patients and approximately 17 progressor patients. Prospective prediction of ophthalmopathy was tested in an independent validation cohort consisting of 18 to 20 hyperthyroidism patients and some 16 patients who later progressed to ophthalmopathy. Following sampling, methimazole starting at 30 mg daily was given to hyperthyroidism patients, and high-dose intravenous methylprednisolone was given to ophthalmopathy patients. To identify distinguishing TCR V-J signatures, a discovery cohort of 95 to 100 patients was used, comprising some 45 with Graves' ophthalmopathy and roughly 60 with stable Graves' hyperthyroidism. What the work shows at the level of the full study, not this receptor alone: No statistical method was used to fix the sample size in advance, and group allocation was not hidden from the investigators. A model built on a 13 V-J signature distinguished ophthalmopathy from stable hyperthyroidism, reaching about 89% sensitivity and under 84% specificity in cross-validation and 80%/75% in testing. Blood samples also contained most of the expanded thyroid clonotypes (frequency above 0.001), which suggests that blood repertoires may reflect thyroid immune responses. In validation, the model predicted progression to ophthalmopathy a median of about 6.8 months before onset, with 65% to 71% sensitivity and roughly 73% specificity.

The germline V gene gives CDR1 as MGHRA and CDR2 as YSYEKL. V ends up 0 bases short and J 13 bases short, with an unmatched junction base count of 10. From the cysteine up to the phenylalanine, the CDR3 has a length of 16 residues. CDR3 DNA is the only sequence kept; it has 48 bases, read in frame from the first base. Worth noting for this clonotype: The clone's antigen remains unknown. No base-level quality is on record; no much larger clone is a single base apart.

TCR beta CDR3 regions were amplified from RNA transcripts. For the first round of RT-PCR on the TCR CDR3, the HTBI primer set was used together with the Qiagen OneStep RT-PCR kit. Libraries were constructed in a second round of multiplex PCR, after which size selection and purification were carried out. Sequencing of the libraries was done on an Illumina HiSeq2000 using paired-end 100 bp reads. The paper's processing steps were these. Raw data were processed with SOAPnuke, discarding reads with adapters, uncalled bases, mean Phred below 15, or no exact constant-primer or identifier match. COPE v1.2.5 was used to merge high-quality paired reads, and clonotypes were defined as unique nucleotide sequences. MiTCR v1.1 was used to align the clonotypes against IMGT TRBV, TRBD and TRBJ reference segments. Only V-J combinations with frequency above 0.0001, covering 99.2% of repertoires, were analysed. A TCS score was defined as the ratio between F50 (clonal expansion) and ExV (chaos), using BLOSUM62-based TCRdist between CDR3 peptides within each V-J. Welch's t-statistics and random forest reduced fewer than 550 V-J features to 10 to 15, which were used in a naive Bayes classifier (R e1071). The similarity between thyroid and blood repertoires was quantified using the Morisita-Horn index. Using fastp at Q25 and MiXCR, TCRdb reprocessed the public reads and kept productive beta chains. Each entry merges the rows of one CDR3 protein and shows their most common DNA and genes. TCRdb, rather than the study authors, made the V and J calls. In this sample the table shows about 840,000 distinct CDR3 sequences, 38% of which occur a single time. The ten most abundant clones make up approximately 10% of the sample.

Graves' hyperthyroidism was defined as stable when no progression to ophthalmopathy occurred over 18 months of follow-up. The hyperthyroidism patients were between 18 and 65 years old and newly diagnosed, with a disease duration of less than 2 months. Any patient with an uncontrolled infection, another autoimmune disease, pregnancy or lactation was excluded. Diagnoses were based on clinical symptoms, serum thyroxine and TRAb, thyroid ultrasound and orbital computed tomography. PBMCs were separated from approximately 9.9 ml of fresh peripheral blood using Ficoll-Paque density gradient centrifugation. Total RNA was extracted using Trizol reagent, and RNA quality was assessed on an Agilent 2100 Bioanalyzer.

Material for sequencing was blood. The receptor was isolated from a man aged 18 to 29 with Graves' hyperthyroidism. The sequence is built from TRBV4-1 and TRBJ1-6, and 9 bases in between align with TRBD1. The nucleotide sequence reads TGCGCCAGCAGCCAAGATGGGACAGGGAGTATGATTCCCCTCCACTTT. This is translated as CASSQDGTGSMIPLHF.